Below are 7 T cell receptor beta chains sequenced from a single sample in a study of beta chain features in type 1 diabetes. Reverse transcribing all isolated RNA meant expressed TCRB transcripts were sequenced. The repertoire was sequenced with immunoSEQ multiplex PCR; TCRdb's copy has only in-frame clones and lacks some. The sample lists roughly 250,000 clones; over 8.5% were seen once. Sequencing was performed on naive CD4+ T cells from blood. These receptors all stem from a woman between 18 and 29 years old in good health.

V usage is TRBV30 and J usage is TRBJ1-2; no definite D call. The CDR3 is 15 residues long. Germline V gives CDR1 GTSNPN, CDR2 SVGIG (reference sequence). V was clipped by 0 bases and J by 4 bases, with 15 bases between them. The CDR3 DNA is TGTGCCTGGAGTGTCCCTCGGGGAGGCGGCTATGGCTACACCTTC. It encodes CAWSVPRGGGYGYTF.

The rearrangement uses TRBV29-1 and TRBJ2-3, with D perhaps matching TRBD1 (6 bases). This CDR3 contains 15 residues. Germline CDR1 and CDR2: SQVTM and ANQGSEA. V was trimmed by 1 base and J by 2 bases, leaving 13 bases between them. Here the CDR3 reads CSVEGATGNTDTQYF. Written as DNA, the CDR3 is TGCAGCGTTGAAGGGGCGACAGGTAACACAGATACGCAGTATTTT.

Only a few counts were recorded for this clone. The rearrangement uses TRBV30 and TRBJ1-5; D remains unclear. The CDR3 extends over 14 amino acids. From germline, CDR1 is GTSNPN and CDR2 SVGIG (reference sequence). V gave up 1 base and J gave up 0 bases, with 7 bases separating them. The CDR3 nucleotides read TGTGCCTGGAGTGCGGGAAATAGCAATCAGCCCCAGCATTTT. Translation: CAWSAGNSNQPQHF.

The chain is built from TRBV5-1 and TRBJ2-5; tentatively, D is TRBD1 (6 bases). Germline CDR1 SGHRS, CDR2 YFSETQ. Trimming shortened V by 4 bases and J by 2 bases, and 21 bases separated the two germline ends. This CDR3 spans 17 amino acids. The CDR3 nucleotides are TGCGCCAGCAGCCGCGGGTTTCAGGACAGACGTCAAGAGACCCAGTACTTC. The encoded protein is CASSRGFQDRRQETQYF.

This clone has only a few counts. For the CDR3, the DNA is TGTGCCAGCCGGGACACCTCCTACGAGCAGTACTTC. Translating gives CASRDTSYEQYF. The V gene is TRBV19, the J gene TRBJ2-7, with D possibly being TRBD1 (6 bases). The ends were cut back, 9 bases at V and 0 bases at J, with 9 bases in the middle. Germline CDR1 reads LNHDA; CDR2 reads SQIVND (reference sequence). This CDR3 spans 12 amino acids.

The V and J genes are TRBV30 and TRBJ1-1; the match to TRBD1 covers 9 bases. The length of the CDR3 is 13 residues. The V segment lost 2 bases and the J segment 6 bases; nucleotides outside the gene matches: 4. The V gene's germline CDR1 is GTSNPN and CDR2 SVGIG (reference sequence). For the CDR3, the DNA is TGTGCCTGGAGTCCGGGACAGGGCTCTGAAGCTTTCTTT. The encoded protein is CAWSPGQGSEAFF.

This clone was recorded a few times. The chain recombines TRBV29-1 with TRBJ1-1, with D perhaps matching TRBD1 (6 bases). V was cut by 7 bases and J by 1 base, with 16 bases left in between. Germline CDR1 SQVTM, CDR2 ANQGSEA. The CDR3 totals 14 residues. This CDR3 is CSARSGHPNTEAFF. The CDR3 DNA reads TGCAGCGCCCGATCGGGACACCCGAACACTGAAGCTTTCTTT.